What follows are 7 T cell receptor beta chains derived from one specimen sequenced in a study of blood T cell repertoires in COVID-19. Sequencing used immunoSEQ multiplex PCR; TCRdb keeps in-frame clones, though not all of them. Of about 59,000 clones listed, around 81% were seen once; the top ten hold around 30%. The sequenced sample was peripheral blood. Source of these receptors: a woman of 80 years or more with active or convalescent COVID-19.

The chain recombines TRBV6-5 with TRBJ2-7; D perhaps matches TRBD2 (6 bases). V lost 6 bases to trimming and J lost 11 bases, with 20 bases between them. CDR1 is MNHEY, CDR2 SVGAGI, per germline. The CDR3 sequence is 13 residues long. Written as DNA, the CDR3 is TGTGCCAGCAGGGCACGGGACTCCGGATTAGAGTACTTC. Amino acids: CASRARDSGLEYF.

The gene calls are TRBV28 and TRBJ1-1; 8 bases agree with TRBD1. The CDR3 has 14 residues. Germline V gene sequence: CDR1 MDHEN, CDR2 SYDVKM. The V and J ends lost 8 bases and 2 bases, in that order; junction bases with no gene match: 7. The CDR3 coding sequence is TGTGCCAGCGGGACGCAGGGGGCTAACACTGAAGCTTTCTTT. Translated: CASGTQGANTEAFF.

V gene TRBV7-9 combines with J gene TRBJ2-7; TRBD1 might be the D (5 bases). Trimming cost V 3 bases and J 2 bases, with 8 bases left between them. This CDR3 is 13 amino acids long. CDR1 is SEHNR, CDR2 FQNEAQ, per germline (reference sequence). In nucleotides, the CDR3 is TGTGCCAGCAGCTTGCAGGGCACCTACGAGCAGTACTTC. The encoded protein is CASSLQGTYEQYF. Complete variable domain (other parts from reference TRBV7-9 and TRBJ2-7): DTGVSQNPRHKITKRGQNVTFRCDPISEHNRLYWYRQTLGQGPEFLTYFQNEAQLEKSRLLSDRFSAERPKGSFSTLEIQRTEQGDSAMYLCASSLQGTYEQYFGPGTRLTVT.

The V call is TRBV25-1, the J call TRBJ1-1; a weak D match, TRBD1 (6 bases). Trimming removed 6 bases from V and 1 base from J, with 9 bases in between. The V gene's germline CDR1 is MGHDK and CDR2 SYGVNS. The CDR3 is 13 amino acids. The CDR3 DNA reads TGTGCCAGCAGACCGGGACAGAACACTGAAGCTTTCTTT. This sequence encodes CASRPGQNTEAFF.

The table lists this clone with a count of one. The chain joins TRBV7-2 to TRBJ1-2; D not certain. Germline assignment: CDR1 SGHTA and CDR2 FQGNSA. The CDR3 has 13 amino acids. The V end was cut by 0 bases, the J end by 7 bases, with 9 bases between. The CDR3 here is CASSLARDSGYTF. CDR3 DNA sequence: TGTGCCAGCAGCTTAGCGCGAGATAGTGGCTACACCTTC.

The chain joins TRBV28 to TRBJ1-1, with 8 bases lining up with TRBD1. Unmatched junction bases numbered 10, after V lost 5 bases and J lost 5 bases. The CDR3 has 15 amino acids. Per germline, CDR1 MDHEN and CDR2 SYDVKM. CDR3 residues: CASSPPRTGRTEAFF. The CDR3 coding sequence is TGTGCCAGCAGTCCGCCGAGGACAGGGAGAACTGAAGCTTTCTTT.

This clone was seen more than once but under ten times. The chain links TRBV9 to TRBJ1-2; D perhaps matches TRBD1 (6 bases). This CDR3 is 14 amino acids long. Germline CDR1 and CDR2: SGDLS and YYNGEE. The V end was cut by 3 bases, the J end by 2 bases, with 11 bases between. CDR3 region: CASSASGVNYGYTF. As DNA, the CDR3 is TGTGCCAGCAGCGCCTCAGGGGTGAACTATGGCTACACCTTC.